This entry lists 6 T cell receptor beta chains sequenced from one sample in a study of cytomegalovirus exposure and HLA in healthy donors. PCR employed 60 Vbeta and 13 Jbeta primers. Sequencing was performed with immunoSEQ multiplex PCR; in TCRdb, only in-frame clones are kept and a portion is missing. The table has more than 90,000 clones, roughly two thirds seen once. The source material was PBMCs. The receptors were sampled from a woman in her 30s in good health and CMV-seronegative.

The gene calls are TRBV29-1 and TRBJ2-7, with a tentative D call TRBD2 (6 bases). CDR3 length: 16 amino acids. Trimming shortened V by 3 bases and J by 0 bases, and 18 bases separated the two germline ends. Germline lookup yields CDR1 SQVTM and CDR2 ANQGSEA. The CDR3 protein is CSVDVLANKGSYEQYF. The DNA for the CDR3 is TGCAGCGTTGACGTCCTAGCGAACAAGGGCTCCTACGAGCAGTACTTC.

This clone was seen a handful of times. V is TRBV7-9 and J is TRBJ2-7; 9 positions match TRBD1. V was pared by 3 bases and J by 0 bases, with 9 bases of the junction left unmatched. From germline, CDR1 is SEHNR and CDR2 FQNEAQ (reference sequence). There are 17 residues in the CDR3. CDR3: CASSFTVPGQGSYEQYF. For the CDR3, the DNA is TGTGCCAGCAGCTTTACGGTACCGGGACAGGGCTCCTACGAGCAGTACTTC.

This clone was recorded once. This chain joins TRBV15 and TRBJ1-1; the D is unclear. The V and J ends lost 2 bases and 6 bases respectively, with 13 bases between them. The CDR3 has 14 residues. Germline CDR1 and CDR2: LNHNV and YYDKDF (reference sequence). CDR3 region: CATSRNRPKAEAFF. The CDR3 bases are TGTGCCACCAGCAGAAACAGACCGAAAGCTGAAGCTTTCTTT.

The DNA for the CDR3 is TGTGCCAGCAGTTTAACTAGCGGGAGGGAGTACGAGCAGTACTTC. This codes for CASSLTSGREYEQYF. The J gene is TRBJ2-7, the V gene TRBV28, with 13 bases identical to TRBD2. This CDR3 spans 15 amino acids. J gave up 4 bases and V 2 bases, and 2 bases lay outside the gene matches. CDR1 MDHEN and CDR2 SYDVKM come from the germline V gene.

This clone came up a few times. The CDR3 is CASSLRTLNTEAFF. CDR3 sequence (DNA): TGTGCCAGCAGCCTTAGGACACTCAACACTGAAGCTTTCTTT. V and J are TRBV5-6 and TRBJ1-1, with D perhaps matching TRBD1 (5 bases). The germline CDR1 and CDR2 sequences are SGHDT and YYEEEE. V lost 4 bases and J lost 2, with 12 bases in between. The CDR3 has 14 residues.

This clone occurred once. The chain couples TRBV19 to TRBJ1-5; the match to TRBD1 covers 7 bases. The CDR3 is 15 amino acids. V was clipped by 4 bases and J by 1 base; unmatched bases: 4. CDR1 is LNHDA, CDR2 SQIVND, per germline (reference sequence). CDR3 region: CASSRQGGSNQPQHF. CDR3 nucleotide sequence: TGTGCCAGTAGTAGACAGGGCGGGAGCAATCAGCCCCAGCATTTT.